This TCR beta chain was recorded in a study of glioma-infiltrating T cells after dendritic cell vaccination. Study-wide background: Patients had newly diagnosed or recurrent glioblastoma and received dendritic cell vaccines.

Study-wide results and caveats: Complete blood and tumor specimen sets were limited to few patients.

On this clone: Antigen unknown.

Measured with immunoSEQ multiplex PCR; TCRdb has only the in-frame clones, and not every one. The sample holds roughly 98,000 clones, just over 85% seen once. The receptor comes from a human donor with glioblastoma. The specimen comprised blood, sampled before dendritic cell vaccination.

CDR3 nucleotides: TGCGCCAGCAGCTTGGAAGGACAGCTCCATACTGGAAACACCATATATTTT. Encoded protein: CASSLEGQLHTGNTIYF. The J gene is TRBJ1-3, the V gene TRBV5-1, with D perhaps matching TRBD1 (6 bases). Germline V gives CDR1 SGHRS, CDR2 YFSETQ. The CDR3 length is 17 residues. The germline V and J ends were trimmed by 0 bases and 2 bases, with 15 bases remaining between them.